A single sample gave rise to the 24 T cell receptor beta chains below, sequenced in a study of response to subunit inactivated influenza vaccine. TCRdb called the RT-PCR reads again in MiXCR, with one record for every CDR3 protein. Among some 480,000 distinct CDR3 sequences listed, 9.5% to 12% were seen once. The sample consisted of PBMCs from blood, taken about 40 days after vaccination. These receptors came from a man aged 45 to 65 who received an inactivated influenza vaccine.

This clonotype has just a few counts. This chain joins TRBV18 and TRBJ1-4; D possibly corresponds to TRBD1 (5 bases). This CDR3 is built from 17 residues. Deletions cut 3 bases from V and 0 bases from J, with 14 bases between. Per germline, CDR1 KGHSH and CDR2 LQKENI. This chain's CDR3 is CASSPSGLSATNEKLFF. DNA for the CDR3: TGTGCCAGCTCACCCTCAGGGCTCTCTGCAACTAATGAAAAACTGTTTTTT.

This clonotype turned up a few times. V and J are TRBV20-1 and TRBJ2-2; TRBD1 agrees at 10 bases. The CDR3 has 14 amino acids. V lost 3 bases, J lost 5 bases, and 3 bases stayed unmatched. The germline V gene encodes CDR1 DFQATT and CDR2 SNEGSKA (reference sequence). The CDR3 sequence is CSASWDRGTGELFF. The CDR3 nucleotides read TGCAGTGCTAGTTGGGACAGGGGTACCGGGGAGCTGTTTTTT.

This clonotype was seen a handful of times. The J gene is TRBJ2-1, the V gene TRBV11-2; a possible D gene is TRBD2 (5 bases). The CDR3 consists of 13 residues. With 1 base removed from V and 15 bases from J, the gap between germline ends came to 16 bases. The germline CDR1 and CDR2 sequences are SGHAT and FQNNGV. The DNA for the CDR3 is TGTGCCAGCAGCTTAGTAGCGTTGGCGGCAGCGTTCTTC. It yields the protein CASSLVALAAAFF.

The chain joins TRBV15 to TRBJ2-1; TRBD1 matches at 10 bases. There are 13 residues in the CDR3. Germline V gives CDR1 LNHNV, CDR2 YYDKDF (reference sequence). Trimming removed 5 bases from V and 15 bases from J; junction bases left unmatched: 10. The CDR3 is CATSAVSRDRGFF. The CDR3 DNA follows: TGTGCCACCAGCGCGGTCTCCAGGGACAGGGGGTTCTTC.

The chain has TRBV20-1 and TRBJ2-5; D is perhaps TRBD1 (5 bases). The CDR3 totals 12 residues. Germline V gives CDR1 DFQATT, CDR2 SNEGSKA (reference sequence). CDR3: CRPKGLRETQYF. The CDR3 nucleotides are TGCAGACCAAAGGGGTTACGGGAGACCCAGTACTTC.

The rearrangement uses TRBV5-6 and TRBJ2-2; D gene ambiguous. Germline CDR1 SGHDT, CDR2 YYEEEE. This CDR3 region has 11 residues. With 2 bases removed from V and 7 bases from J, the gap between germline ends came to 3 bases. The CDR3 DNA follows: TGTGCCAGCAGCTTCGGCGGGGAGCTGTTTTTT. This codes for CASSFGGELFF. The full variable domain, completed using reference TRBV5-6 and TRBJ2-2, is DAGVTQSPTHLIKTRGQQVTLRCSPKSGHDTVSWYQQALGQGPQFIFQYYEEEERQRGNFPDRFSGHQFPNYSSELNVNALLLGDSALYLCASSFGGELFFGEGSRLTVL.

This clonotype showed up just a few times. This rearrangement joins TRBV4-3 to TRBJ2-7, with D hard to call. Germline V gives CDR1 LGHNA, CDR2 YSLEER. Between the trimmed V and J ends, which lost 4 bases and 3 bases, there was a span of 13 bases. This CDR3 contains 14 residues. For the CDR3, the DNA is TGCGCCAGCAGCCCTTCACGTGCGCACTACGAGCAGTACTTC. Translating gives CASSPSRAHYEQYF.

This clonotype was counted between two and nine times. V and J are TRBV5-1 and TRBJ1-1; D may be TRBD1 (6 bases). The CDR3 covers 17 residues. CDR1 and CDR2 from the germline V gene are SGHRS and YFSETQ. V lost 2 bases and J lost 1, with 18 bases in between. In DNA, the CDR3 is TGCGCCAGCAGCTTACTTCCACAGGGAGCCCCGAACACTGAAGCTTTCTTT. It translates to CASSLLPQGAPNTEAFF.

This clonotype was counted a few times. V usage is TRBV20-1 and J usage is TRBJ1-2, with no clear D. V shed 3 bases and J shed 4 bases, with 9 bases lying between them. The germline CDR1 and CDR2 sequences are DFQATT and SNEGSKA (reference sequence). This CDR3 is 12 amino acids long. The CDR3 DNA is TGCAGTGCTAGGGAGGGCACCTATGGCTACACCTTC. Translating gives CSAREGTYGYTF.

This clonotype has just a few counts. This chain uses TRBV7-2 with TRBJ2-1; 8 bases align to TRBD2. V gave up 1 base and J gave up 2 bases; unmatched junction bases: 7. The CDR3 consists of 17 residues. Looked up from germline, CDR1 is SGHTA and CDR2 is FQGNSA. DNA of the CDR3: TGTGCCAGCAGCTTAGTAGGTCAACTAGCGGCCTACAATGAGCAGTTCTTC. Protein sequence: CASSLVGQLAAYNEQFF.

The chain joins TRBV6-5 to TRBJ2-4; a possible D gene is TRBD1 (6 bases). Germline V gene sequence: CDR1 MNHEY, CDR2 SVGAGI. V lost 11 bases to trimming and J lost 6 bases, with 14 bases between them. The CDR3 consists of 12 residues. CDR3 residues: CAVQGMGNIQYF. Here the CDR3 DNA reads TGTGCCGTACAGGGAATGGGAAACATTCAGTACTTC.

V is TRBV24-1 and J is TRBJ1-4; D is unclear. CDR3 size: 13 residues. The germline gives CDR1 KGHDR, CDR2 SFDVKD. V was cut by 9 bases and J by 3 bases, with 10 bases left in between. The CDR3 protein is CATQEAANEKLFF. CDR3 nucleotides: TGTGCCACCCAGGAGGCCGCTAATGAAAAACTGTTTTTT.

The DNA for the CDR3 is TGTGCCATCAGTTCCGCGGGAGGGGACAATGAGCAGTTCTTC. Its translation: CAISSAGGDNEQFF. The V gene is TRBV10-3, the J gene TRBJ2-1; TRBD2 agrees at 9 bases. The CDR3 has 14 residues. V lost 5 bases, J lost 5 bases, and 4 bases stayed unmatched. Germline CDR1 ENHRY, CDR2 SYGVKD.

This clonotype was detected ten times or more. The chain recombines TRBV5-1 with TRBJ2-3, with a possible D match to TRBD1 (6 bases). Germline V lookup: CDR1 SGHRS, CDR2 YFSETQ. Trimming took off 0 bases at V and 4 bases at J, with 12 bases between the two ends. This CDR3 is 15 amino acids long. DNA for the CDR3: TGCGCCAGCAGCTTGGGGGGGCGCGAAGCAGATACGCAGTATTTT. It is translated as CASSLGGREADTQYF.

This clonotype was counted a few times. The chain employs TRBV28 and TRBJ2-3; D ambiguous. CDR3 size: 13 residues. Germline V gene data show CDR1 as MDHEN and CDR2 as SYDVKM. The germline V and J ends were trimmed by 7 bases and 4 bases, with 12 bases remaining between them. The CDR3 region is CASTRQTADTQYF. CDR3 nucleotides: TGTGCCAGCACGCGGCAGACCGCAGATACGCAGTATTTT.

This clonotype was found a few times. The chain combines TRBV7-2 with TRBJ2-7; D remains ambiguous. Germline values: CDR1 SGHTA, CDR2 FQGNSA. Trimming pared 0 bases from V and 2 bases from J, leaving 14 bases between. The CDR3 extends over 16 amino acids. CDR3 DNA: TGTGCCAGCAGCTTAGCGTTTGCACTCTCGACCTACGAGCAGTACTTC. Translating gives CASSLAFALSTYEQYF.

As to this clonotype: A much larger clone lies a single base off, so this may be a read error. The J gene is TRBJ2-7, the V gene TRBV4-1, with 7 bases matching TRBD2. Germline CDR1 is MGHRA and CDR2 is YSYEKL. This CDR3 has 15 residues. The CDR3 here is CTSSQAGGGSYEQYF. The CDR3 DNA follows: TGCACCAGCAGCCAAGCAGGCGGGGGATCCTACGAGCAGTACTTC.

This clonotype was seen a few times. A read error is likely, as this CDR3 ends without the conserved phenylalanine or tryptophan. The DNA is omitted, as the CDR3 cannot be located on it reliably, and the CDR3 follows TCRdb's listing. The V and J genes are TRBV7-4 and TRBJ1-4; the tabulated D call, TRBD1, remains unverified against the DNA. The CDR3 region is 11 residues in length, termini included. Germline CDR1 SGHVT, CDR2 SQSDAQ. CDR3 sequence reads: CASSRRTGWDR.

Many counts were recorded for this clonotype. This rearrangement joins TRBV5-1 to TRBJ2-1; TRBD1 matches at 9 bases. The junction had 7 bases not matched to a gene; V was cut back by 3 bases and J by 6 bases. Germline V gives CDR1 SGHRS, CDR2 YFSETQ. The CDR3 loop spans 15 amino acids. CDR3 in amino acids: CASSSTGTGFNEQFF. The CDR3 bases are TGCGCCAGCAGCTCAACCGGGACAGGGTTCAATGAGCAGTTCTTC. The whole variable domain, filled in from reference TRBV5-1 and TRBJ2-1, reads KAGVTQTPRYLIKTRGQQVTLSCSPISGHRSVSWYQQTPGQGLQFLFEYFSETQRNKGNFPGRFSGRQFSNSRSEMNVSTLELGDSALYLCASSSTGTGFNEQFFGPGTRLTVL.

At least ten counts were recorded for this clonotype. The chain recombines TRBV20-1 with TRBJ2-1, with 9 bases fitting TRBD2. CDR1 is DFQATT and CDR2 is SNEGSKA in the germline V gene (reference sequence). The CDR3 runs to 16 residues. V shed 3 bases and J 1 base; nucleotides not matched to a gene: 7. This CDR3 is CSASGGGAGSYNEQFF. The CDR3 DNA reads as TGCAGTGCTAGTGGCGGGGGGGCCGGTTCCTACAATGAGCAGTTCTTC.

This clonotype has at least ten counts. The V and J genes are TRBV7-2 and TRBJ2-5; D may match TRBD1 or TRBD2 (5 bases each). CDR1 is SGHTA, CDR2 FQGNSA, per germline. The CDR3 covers 14 residues. V gave up 2 bases and J gave up 5 bases, with 12 bases separating them. The CDR3 nucleotides read TGTGCCAGCAGCTTATATCAGGGACGGGAGACCCAGTACTTC. This codes for CASSLYQGRETQYF.

There are many counts of this clonotype. This chain connects TRBV24-1 to TRBJ2-1, with D possibly being TRBD1 or TRBD2 (5 bases each). The V end lost 3 bases, the J end lost 4 bases, and 12 bases lay between the germline ends. Germline V CDR1 and CDR2: KGHDR, SFDVKD. The CDR3 covers 15 residues. CDR3 sequence: CATSDAGTKYNEQFF. DNA of the CDR3: TGTGCCACCAGTGATGCCGGGACCAAATACAATGAGCAGTTCTTC.

This clonotype was picked up one time. This chain connects TRBV10-2 to TRBJ2-7, with a tentative D call TRBD1 (5 bases). Germline V gene data show CDR1 as WSHSY and CDR2 as SAAADI. V was clipped by 3 bases and J by 1 base, with 10 bases between them. This CDR3 comprises 14 residues. The CDR3 spells CASSDWGRSYEQYF. The DNA for the CDR3 is TGCGCCAGCAGTGATTGGGGCCGATCCTACGAGCAGTACTTC.

About this clonotype: One base away lies a much larger clone, so this may be a sequencing read error. The genes are TRBV29-1 and TRBJ2-3; D may be TRBD1 or TRBD2 (5 bases each). The CDR3 has 13 residues. Germline lookup yields CDR1 SQVTM and CDR2 ANQGSEA. This chain's CDR3 is CSVSQGVADSQYF. The CDR3 coding sequence is TGCAGCGTTTCTCAGGGAGTGGCAGATTCGCAGTATTTT.